These 18 T cell receptor beta chains share one sample of origin, sequenced in a study of T cells in Graves' hyperthyroidism and ophthalmopathy. Template material for amplifying TCR beta CDR3 regions consisted of RNA transcripts. With the HTBI primer set, the TCR CDR3 went through a first round of RT-PCR. A single record per CDR3 protein comes from TCRdb applying MiXCR to the multiplex PCR reads. In the table there are 450,000 to 700,000 distinct CDR3 sequences, roughly 46% of which are singletons. Sample: peripheral blood or thyroid tissue (not recorded which). The receptors were sampled from an adult woman with Graves' disease, either hyperthyroidism or ophthalmopathy (not recorded which).

The table lists this clonotype with a few counts. Germline is not matched at one junction end, which may reflect a read error. This rearrangement joins TRBV12-3 or TRBV12-4 to TRBJ2-5; the D is unclear. The CDR3 loop spans 13 amino acids. The CDR3 protein is CASTLQYSETQYF. DNA of the CDR3: TGTGCAAGCACCCTCCAGTATAGCGAGACCCAGTACTTC.

A note on this clonotype: No conserved phenylalanine or tryptophan ends this CDR3, so it is likely a read error. The DNA is left out, because the CDR3 cannot be placed on it with certainty; the CDR3 is given as TCRdb lists it. The chain uses TRBV19 and TRBJ2-7; the table's D gene call, TRBD1, was not cross checked with the DNA. The CDR3 numbers 17 amino acids, ends counted. CDR1 is LNHDA, CDR2 SQIVND, per germline (reference sequence). CDR3 region: CASRRAAGQGISYERYL.

This clonotype was observed at least ten times. The chain combines TRBV2 with TRBJ2-5; D call uncertain. The ends were cut back, 4 bases at V and 1 base at J, with 13 bases in the middle. The CDR3 extends over 15 amino acids. Germline CDR1 SNHLY, CDR2 FYNNEI. The CDR3 coding sequence is TGTGCCAGCAGTGTCTTACTGCAGTTCCAAGAGACCCAGTACTTC. This translates into CASSVLLQFQETQYF. Based on the CDR3 plus reference TRBV2 and TRBJ2-5, the full variable domain is EPEVTQTPSHQVTQMGQEVILRCVPISNHLYFYWYRQILGQKVEFLVSFYNNEISEKSEIFDDQFSVERPDGSNFTLKIRSTKLEDSAMYFCASSVLLQFQETQYFGPGTRLLVL.

The rearrangement joins TRBV29-1 to TRBJ2-5; 14 bases match TRBD2. The CDR3 is 14 residues long. Trimming removed 7 bases from V and 2 bases from J; junction bases left unmatched: 3. CDR1 is SQVTM and CDR2 is ANQGSEA in the germline V gene. The CDR3 nucleotides read TGCAGCGGGCGACTAGCGGGAGGGCAAGAGACCCAGTACTTC. Amino acid sequence: CSGRLAGGQETQYF.

The sample holds many counts of this clonotype. V and J are TRBV4-1 and TRBJ2-7; 8 bases align to TRBD2. The germline V gene has CDR1 MGHRA and CDR2 YSYEKL. V was clipped by 1 base and J by 3 bases; unmatched bases: 5. The CDR3 extends over 15 amino acids. CDR3 nucleotides: TGCGCCAGCAGCCAAGTCGCGGGAGGCAACTACGAGCAGTACTTC. As protein: CASSQVAGGNYEQYF.

This clonotype appeared many times. The chain recombines TRBV13 with TRBJ1-4; 10 bases align to TRBD1. Germline values: CDR1 PRHDT, CDR2 FYEKMQ (reference sequence). The length of the CDR3 is 14 residues. V lost 8 bases and J lost 8; bases outside the gene matches: 8. The CDR3 DNA sequence: TGTGCCAGCCGGGACAGGGGTCGGAAAGAAAAACTGTTTTTT. This translates into CASRDRGRKEKLFF. Filled out from reference TRBV13 and TRBJ1-4, the complete variable domain reads AAGVIQSPRHLIKEKRETATLKCYPIPRHDTVYWYQQGPGQDPQFLISFYEKMQSDKGSIPDRFSAQQFSDYHSELNMSSLELGDSALYFCASRDRGRKEKLFFGSGTQLSVL.

This clonotype was seen many times. The chain joins TRBV19 to TRBJ1-1; maybe TRBD1 (6 bases). Germline assignment: CDR1 LNHDA and CDR2 SQIVND (reference sequence). The CDR3 extends over 12 amino acids. Trimming took 7 bases from V and 3 from J, leaving 9 bases between them. CDR3 residues: CASIRGHTEAFF. The CDR3 DNA follows: TGTGCCAGTATTCGGGGGCACACTGAAGCTTTCTTT.

The rearrangement joins TRBV20-1 to TRBJ1-1, with TRBD1 matching 7 bases. The CDR3 consists of 16 residues. The ends lost 0 bases at V and 8 bases at J; junction bases unmatched: 15. CDR1 is DFQATT, CDR2 SNEGSKA, per germline (reference sequence). CDR3 in DNA: TGCAGTGCTAGAGATGGTGGGGGAGAGGGGGCACTAGAAGCTTTCTTT. Translated, it gives CSARDGGGEGALEAFF.

This clonotype appeared a few times. Possible read error: a much larger clone is one base away. This rearrangement joins TRBV7-3 to TRBJ2-2; D uncertain. Germline V gene sequence: CDR1 SGHTA, CDR2 FQGTGA. The CDR3 runs to 12 residues. The V end lost 5 bases, the J end lost 7 bases, and 8 bases lay between the germline ends. The CDR3 loop reads CASSLTNGELFF. The CDR3, as DNA: TGTGCCAGCAGCCTTACTAACGGGGAGCTGTTTTTT.

The rearrangement links TRBV11-2 to TRBJ1-5; a possible D gene is TRBD1 (5 bases). CDR1 is SGHAT, CDR2 FQNNGV, per germline. The V end lost 8 bases, the J end lost 4 bases, and 9 bases lay between the germline ends. This CDR3 contains 12 residues. CDR3 sequence: CASVRGNQPQHF. In DNA form, the CDR3 reads TGTGCCAGCGTCCGGGGGAATCAGCCCCAGCATTTT.

In this sample, this clonotype turned up many times. The chain is built from TRBV7-3 and TRBJ1-1; D not certain. The germline CDR1 and CDR2 sequences are SGHTA and FQGTGA. The V and J ends lost 3 bases and 2 bases respectively, with 7 bases between them. The CDR3 is 13 amino acids. CDR3 amino acids: CASSFTVNTEAFF. The CDR3 DNA sequence: TGTGCCAGCAGCTTCACAGTTAACACTGAAGCTTTCTTT.

This clonotype has ten or more counts. The chain links TRBV12-3 or TRBV12-4 to TRBJ1-2; 7 bases match TRBD1. Trimming removed 5 bases from V and 3 bases from J; junction bases left unmatched: 6. The CDR3 totals 14 residues. Here the CDR3 DNA reads TGTGCCAGCAGTCAAGCAGGGGGGGACTATGGCTACACCTTC. Protein product: CASSQAGGDYGYTF.

The table lists this clonotype with many counts. The J gene is TRBJ1-2, the V gene TRBV7-3; D call uncertain. Germline V gene lookup returns CDR1 SGHTA and CDR2 FQGTGA. V was pared by 1 base and J by 8 bases, with 11 bases between. CDR3 length: 13 residues. The CDR3 spells CASSLSAGLGYTF. CDR3 DNA sequence: TGTGCCAGCAGCTTAAGTGCAGGCTTGGGCTACACCTTC.

Concerning this clonotype: A much larger clone lies a single base off, so this may be a read error. J is TRBJ1-3 and V is TRBV7-2; 8 bases align to TRBD1. Germline V CDR1 and CDR2: SGHTA, FQGNSA. V lost 5 bases to trimming and J lost 9 bases; unmatched junction nucleotides: 12. The CDR3 totals 15 residues. The CDR3 nucleotides are TGTGCCAGCAGCCCCGTTGACAGGGGCCGTGGCACCATATATTTT. This codes for CASSPVDRGRGTIYF.

The CDR3 region has the DNA TGTGCCATCGGGGGCGCAACTAATGAAAAACTGTTTTTT. It yields the protein CAIGGATNEKLFF. V usage is TRBV6-6 and J usage is TRBJ1-4; D perhaps matches TRBD1 (6 bases). Germline assignment: CDR1 MNHNY and CDR2 SVGAGI (reference sequence). V lost 10 bases and J lost 0, with 9 bases in between. CDR3 length: 13 residues.

The V gene is TRBV12-3 or TRBV12-4, the J gene TRBJ2-1; 8 bases agree with TRBD2. This CDR3 has 15 residues. Trimming at V came to 10 bases and at J to 4 bases, leaving 12 bases not matched to a gene. The CDR3 spells CAINSAGANYNEQFF. The CDR3 region has the DNA TGTGCCATCAACTCAGCGGGAGCAAATTACAATGAGCAGTTCTTC.

This clonotype was counted many times. The V gene is TRBV15, the J gene TRBJ2-5; D remains unclear. The CDR3 sequence is 15 residues long. The germline CDR1 and CDR2 sequences are LNHNV and YYDKDF (reference sequence). Trimming cost V 5 bases and J 5 bases, with 18 bases left between them. The CDR3 protein is CATSGVLGIGETQYF. In nucleotides, the CDR3 is TGTGCCACCAGCGGAGTCTTGGGGATAGGGGAGACCCAGTACTTC. The whole variable domain, remainder taken from reference TRBV15 and TRBJ2-5, is DAMVIQNPRYQVTQFGKPVTLSCSQTLNHNVMYWYQQKSSQAPKLLFHYYDKDFNNEADTPDNFQSRRPNTSFCFLDIRSPGLGDTAMYLCATSGVLGIGETQYFGPGTRLLVL.

The chain recombines TRBV20-1 with TRBJ2-7, with TRBD1 matching over 8 bases. The CDR3 consists of 14 residues. The V and J ends lost 3 bases and 0 bases, in that order; junction bases with no gene match: 4. Per the germline V gene, CDR1 is DFQATT and CDR2 is SNEGSKA (reference sequence). CDR3 sequence (DNA): TGCAGTGCTAGTCGGGACAGGAACTCCTACGAGCAGTACTTC. Amino acids: CSASRDRNSYEQYF.